This TCR beta chain emerged from a study of PD-L1 blockade in urothelial cancer. As for the study in general: Of roughly 31 patients, around 26 were males with bladder-origin urothelial cancer.

On this clone: Antigen specificity is unknown.

Germline V gene lookup returns CDR1 SGHNT and CDR2 YENEEA. Trimming left V 5 bases short and J 5 bases short, with 13 bases between. The CDR3 has 14 residues. Regarding time point: peripheral blood 6 weeks after treatment start. The data were produced by immunoSEQ multiplex PCR, yet TCRdb's version contains in-frame clones alone and is incomplete. The table includes 35,000 to 45,000 clones, around 84% detected once. Broader study findings: Durable-benefit patients had greater expansion of tumor-associated blood clones at 3 weeks.

Sequenced here: PBMCs, sampled around atezolizumab (anti-PD-L1) treatment. The rearrangement links TRBV11-3 to TRBJ2-1; D ambiguous. This TCR was recovered from a middle-aged man with urothelial cancer. CDR3 sequence reads: CASSTNLFDNEQFF. CDR3 nucleotides: TGTGCCAGCAGCACTAACCTATTCGACAATGAGCAGTTCTTC.